Listed here are 27 T cell receptor beta chains from one sample, sequenced in a study of T cells in Graves' hyperthyroidism and ophthalmopathy. Template material for amplifying TCR beta CDR3 regions consisted of RNA transcripts. A first-round RT-PCR of the TCR CDR3 used the HTBI primer set. TCRdb recomputed calls from the multiplex PCR reads with MiXCR, one row per CDR3 protein. The sample holds some 370,000 distinct CDR3 sequences; roughly an eighth are singletons and the top ten take approximately 29%. The sequenced material came from blood. The source is a man aged 50 to 59 with Graves' ophthalmopathy.

This clonotype came up many times. The chain uses TRBV5-1 and TRBJ2-3; 8 positions match TRBD2. J gave up 1 base and V 3 bases, and 10 bases lay outside the gene matches. This CDR3 has 17 amino acids. Germline V gene data show CDR1 as SGHRS and CDR2 as YFSETQ. CDR3 in amino acids: CASSWTLAGPGTDTQYF. CDR3 nucleotide sequence: TGCGCCAGCAGCTGGACCCTAGCGGGTCCTGGCACAGATACGCAGTATTTT.

Comment on this clonotype: A much bigger clone sits one base away, suggesting this may be a read error. The gene calls are TRBV5-1 and TRBJ2-7, with TRBD2 as a possible D gene (6 bases). The CDR3 runs 16 residues. Trimming stripped 2 bases from V and 5 bases from J, with 20 bases between. Germline assignment: CDR1 SGHRS and CDR2 YFSETQ. The CDR3 spells CASSFVRGSLSNEQYF. The CDR3 DNA reads as TGCGCCAGCAGCTTCGTACGGGGGTCTCTGTCCAACGAGCAGTACTTC.

The sample holds a few counts of this clonotype. The chain couples TRBV29-1 to TRBJ2-1, with 9 bases aligning to TRBD2. V was pared by 3 bases and J by 8 bases, with 8 bases of the junction left unmatched. Germline V gives CDR1 SQVTM, CDR2 ANQGSEA. This CDR3 region has 14 residues. The CDR3 sequence: CSVDSLAGIDEQFF. The DNA of the CDR3 is TGCAGCGTTGATTCGCTAGCGGGAATCGATGAGCAGTTCTTC.

This clonotype was counted many times. The J gene is TRBJ1-1, the V gene TRBV5-1; D not certain. Germline-derived CDR1 and CDR2 are SGHRS and YFSETQ. The CDR3 is made up of 14 amino acids. V gave up 6 bases and J gave up 4 bases, with 16 bases separating them. The CDR3 coding sequence is TGCGCCAGCAACGGGCCGGGATTAGGCACTGAAGCTTTCTTT. It is translated as CASNGPGLGTEAFF. The full variable domain, rest sourced from reference TRBV5-1 and TRBJ1-1, is KAGVTQTPRYLIKTRGQQVTLSCSPISGHRSVSWYQQTPGQGLQFLFEYFSETQRNKGNFPGRFSGRQFSNSRSEMNVSTLELGDSALYLCASNGPGLGTEAFFGQGTRLTVV.

The V gene is TRBV10-3, the J gene TRBJ2-2; tentative D call: TRBD2 (6 bases). The ends were cut back, 6 bases at V and 6 bases at J, with 8 bases in the middle. Germline CDR1 and CDR2: ENHRY and SYGVKD. The CDR3 is 12 residues long. The CDR3 sequence: CAISPSAGELFF. The CDR3 coding sequence is TGTGCCATCAGCCCTAGCGCCGGGGAGCTGTTTTTT.

This clonotype was counted many times. The J gene is TRBJ2-7, the V gene TRBV19, with 8 bases identical to TRBD2. CDR3 length: 15 residues. Germline trimming cut 4 bases from V and 6 bases from J; bases unmatched to any gene: 11. CDR1 LNHDA and CDR2 SQIVND come from the germline V gene (reference sequence). CDR3 in DNA: TGTGCCAGTAGTAAGACCGGGACTAGAAAAATCGAGCAGTACTTC. This gives the protein CASSKTGTRKIEQYF. Together with reference TRBV19 and TRBJ2-7, the CDR3 gives the full variable domain: DGGITQSPKYLFRKEGQNVTLSCEQNLNHDAMYWYRQDPGQGLRLIYYSQIVNDFQKGDIAEGYSVSREKKESFPLTVTSAQKNPTAFYLCASSKTGTRKIEQYFGPGTRLTVT.

The rearrangement links TRBV6-1 to TRBJ2-3; D is unclear. Germline CDR1 and CDR2: MNHNS and SASEGT. This CDR3 region has 14 residues. V lost 5 bases and J lost 0, with 9 bases in between. In DNA form, the CDR3 reads TGTGCCAGCAGTAGAGTTTTTAGCACAGATACGCAGTATTTT. This sequence encodes CASSRVFSTDTQYF.

This clonotype was observed a few times. V gene TRBV6-1 combines with J gene TRBJ1-2; D is possibly TRBD1 (6 bases). V dropped 9 bases and J dropped 1 base, with 12 bases sitting between them. Germline V gene sequence: CDR1 MNHNS, CDR2 SASEGT. The CDR3 covers 13 residues. The CDR3 DNA reads TGTGCCAGTAAAGGACAGATTAACTATGGCTACACCTTC. Translating gives CASKGQINYGYTF.

This chain links TRBV19 with TRBJ1-1; tentative D call: TRBD1 (6 bases). CDR1 and CDR2 (germline): LNHDA, SQIVND (reference sequence). V was shortened by 5 bases and J by 2 bases, with 15 bases between the two germline ends. The CDR3 has 15 amino acids. The CDR3 spells CASSPQGQRNTEAFF. For the CDR3, the DNA is TGTGCCAGTAGTCCCCAAGGACAGAGAAACACTGAAGCTTTCTTT.

The chain couples TRBV11-3 to TRBJ2-3; D is perhaps TRBD1 or TRBD2 (6 bases each). The V gene's germline CDR1 is SGHNT and CDR2 YENEEA. The V and J ends lost 6 bases and 4 bases respectively, with 23 bases between them. This CDR3 has 17 residues. Written as DNA, the CDR3 is TGTGCCAGCAGTCACCTCAAGGGGGGCGACGAGTCAGATACGCAGTATTTT. Residues: CASSHLKGGDESDTQYF.

This clonotype turned up a few times. The J gene is TRBJ2-3, the V gene TRBV6-1, with D possibly being TRBD2 (6 bases). The CDR3 runs to 14 residues. The V and J ends lost 7 bases and 4 bases respectively, with 15 bases between them. The germline V gene encodes CDR1 MNHNS and CDR2 SASEGT. CDR3 DNA: TGTGCCAGCAAGCTACGGGGGTGGGCAGATACGCAGTATTTT. The encoded protein is CASKLRGWADTQYF.

In this sample, this clonotype turned up many times. The chain joins TRBV28 to TRBJ2-1, with a tentative D call TRBD2 (5 bases). Looked up from germline, CDR1 is MDHEN and CDR2 is SYDVKM. The CDR3 covers 15 residues. V was pared by 6 bases and J by 5 bases, with 17 bases between. The CDR3: CASSYRGGWNNEQFF. For the CDR3, the DNA is TGTGCCAGCAGCTACCGGGGTGGATGGAACAATGAGCAGTTCTTC.

Many counts were recorded for this clonotype. V gene TRBV18 combines with J gene TRBJ2-5; D not certain. The CDR3 covers 15 residues. Germline CDR1 KGHSH, CDR2 LQKENI. The V end was cut by 0 bases, the J end by 5 bases, with 13 bases between. The CDR3 DNA follows: TGTGCCAGCTCACCACCCAGAGAGCTCGGGGAGACCCAGTACTTC. Protein: CASSPPRELGETQYF.

The chain is built from TRBV9 and TRBJ1-2; a weak D match, TRBD1 (5 bases). The CDR3 contains 15 residues. The germline gives CDR1 SGDLS, CDR2 YYNGEE. The V and J ends lost 0 bases and 4 bases respectively, with 13 bases between them. Here the CDR3 DNA reads TGTGCCAGCAGCGTAGCGGGGACGGCGCTCTATGGCTACACCTTC. This gives the protein CASSVAGTALYGYTF. Based on the CDR3 plus reference TRBV9 and TRBJ1-2, the full variable domain is DSGVTQTPKHLITATGQRVTLRCSPRSGDLSVYWYQQSLDQGLQFLIQYYNGEERAKGNILERFSAQQFPDLHSELNLSSLELGDSALYFCASSVAGTALYGYTFGSGTRLTVV.

Many counts were recorded for this clonotype. J is TRBJ2-1 and V is TRBV7-9; D is perhaps TRBD1 or TRBD2 (5 bases each). V was shortened by 5 bases and J by 2 bases, with 19 bases between the two germline ends. There are 17 residues in the CDR3. Germline-derived CDR1 and CDR2 are SEHNR and FQNEAQ (reference sequence). In DNA form, the CDR3 reads TGTGCCAGCAGCGCGTCCCGGGACCGTACCCCCTACAATGAGCAGTTCTTC. Translated, it gives CASSASRDRTPYNEQFF.

This clonotype was counted a few times. This chain uses TRBV7-6 with TRBJ2-5; 12 bases line up with TRBD2. Trimming removed 1 base from V and 9 bases from J; junction bases left unmatched: 12. The V gene's germline CDR1 is SGHVS and CDR2 FNYEAQ. The CDR3 sequence is 17 residues long. The CDR3 loop is CASSLVGTSGWTEAQYF. Written as DNA, the CDR3 is TGTGCCAGCAGCTTAGTTGGGACTAGCGGGTGGACCGAGGCCCAGTACTTC.

The chain has TRBV24-1 and TRBJ2-1, with TRBD1 matching 7 bases. Germline CDR1 KGHDR, CDR2 SFDVKD. With 7 bases clipped from V and 3 bases from J, the junction kept 5 bases outside the gene matches. The CDR3 covers 14 residues. The CDR3 DNA reads as TGTGCCACCAGAACAAGGGACAGCTACAATGAGCAGTTCTTC. This codes for CATRTRDSYNEQFF.

Comment on this clonotype: This clone may be a read error of a much larger clone one base away. The conserved phenylalanine or tryptophan is not found at the CDR3 terminus, so this likely reflects a read error. The chain employs TRBV2 and TRBJ2-1; 8 positions match TRBD2. The CDR3 has 14 amino acids. Germline loops: CDR1 SNHLY, CDR2 FYNNEI. V shed 8 bases and J 2 bases; nucleotides not matched to a gene: 5. The CDR3 here is CASQKRETYNEQFS. CDR3 DNA: TGTGCCAGCCAAAAGCGGGAGACCTACAATGAGCAGTTCTCC.

This clonotype was recorded many times. The chain employs TRBV6-1 and TRBJ1-2; D is possibly TRBD1 (5 bases). The CDR3 consists of 13 residues. The V gene's germline CDR1 is MNHNS and CDR2 SASEGT. V was pared by 1 base and J by 8 bases, with 11 bases between. This CDR3 is CASSEVLGTGYTF. The CDR3 DNA reads TGTGCCAGCAGTGAAGTTTTGGGGACGGGCTACACCTTC.

At least ten counts were recorded for this clonotype. The CDR3 reads CASSQSRVTNTEAFF. The CDR3 nucleotides are TGCGCCAGCAGCCAATCCAGAGTTACGAACACTGAAGCTTTCTTT. This chain connects TRBV4-1 to TRBJ1-1; the D is unclear. Trimming removed 2 bases at V and 1 base at J, with 11 bases between. The CDR3 is 15 residues long. Germline V CDR1 and CDR2: MGHRA, YSYEKL.

The chain is built from TRBV20-1 and TRBJ2-7; D remains ambiguous. Germline V gene lookup returns CDR1 DFQATT and CDR2 SNEGSKA (reference sequence). The CDR3 loop spans 13 amino acids. The ends were cut back, 4 bases at V and 2 bases at J, with 12 bases in the middle. Here the CDR3 reads CSAIQQSPYEQYF. In DNA form, the CDR3 reads TGCAGTGCTATCCAGCAGAGCCCCTACGAGCAGTACTTC.

This clonotype came up many times. This chain's CDR3 is CASSPGVSYNEQFF. The CDR3 bases are TGTGCCAGCAGCCCAGGGGTCTCCTACAATGAGCAGTTCTTC. The genes are TRBV2 and TRBJ2-1, with a weak D call TRBD1 (6 bases). Trimming stripped 6 bases from V and 0 bases from J, with 9 bases between. Germline V CDR1 and CDR2: SNHLY, FYNNEI. CDR3 length: 14 residues.

The V call is TRBV19, the J call TRBJ2-6; D not resolved. This CDR3 has 16 amino acids. The V end lost 1 base, the J end lost 0 bases, and 7 bases lay between the germline ends. CDR1 and CDR2 (germline): LNHDA, SQIVND (reference sequence). Here the CDR3 reads CASSIGSLSGANVLTF. The CDR3 DNA reads as TGTGCCAGTAGTATAGGCAGCCTCTCTGGGGCCAACGTCCTGACTTTC.

This clonotype was recorded many times. V usage is TRBV20-1 and J usage is TRBJ2-5; 12 positions agree with TRBD2. From germline, CDR1 is DFQATT and CDR2 SNEGSKA (reference sequence). The CDR3 runs to 14 residues. V gave up 5 bases and J gave up 4 bases; unmatched junction bases: 5. The CDR3 DNA follows: TGCAGTGCTCTAGCGGGAGGGCCTGGAGAGACCCAGTACTTC. It translates to CSALAGGPGETQYF.

V and J are TRBV28 and TRBJ2-5; 8 positions match TRBD2. Losses at the gene ends were 6 bases for V and 1 base for J; bases not matched to a gene: 4. In germline, CDR1 is MDHEN, CDR2 SYDVKM. The CDR3 covers 14 residues. The CDR3 sequence: CASRPGGSQETQYF. The CDR3 DNA is TGTGCCAGCAGGCCGGGGGGGAGCCAAGAGACCCAGTACTTC.

On this clonotype itself: Possible read error: a much larger clone is one base away. The chain carries TRBV10-2 and TRBJ2-3, with TRBD2 identical over 11 bases. The germline gives CDR1 WSHSY, CDR2 SAAADI. The CDR3 length is 16 residues. V was pared by 4 bases and J by 8 bases, with 11 bases of the junction left unmatched. CDR3 in DNA: TGCGCCAGCAGTGTTATAGCGGGAGGGCAAGGGATTACGCAGTATTTT. Translated, it gives CASSVIAGGQGITQYF.

The V and J genes are TRBV9 and TRBJ1-6; the D gene is possibly TRBD1 (6 bases). CDR3 length equals 13 residues. The germline V gene encodes CDR1 SGDLS and CDR2 YYNGEE. The V end was cut by 2 bases, the J end by 9 bases, with 9 bases between. As DNA, the CDR3 is TGTGCCAGCAGCGTGGGGGGCGGTTCACCCCTCCACTTT. Encoded protein: CASSVGGGSPLHF.